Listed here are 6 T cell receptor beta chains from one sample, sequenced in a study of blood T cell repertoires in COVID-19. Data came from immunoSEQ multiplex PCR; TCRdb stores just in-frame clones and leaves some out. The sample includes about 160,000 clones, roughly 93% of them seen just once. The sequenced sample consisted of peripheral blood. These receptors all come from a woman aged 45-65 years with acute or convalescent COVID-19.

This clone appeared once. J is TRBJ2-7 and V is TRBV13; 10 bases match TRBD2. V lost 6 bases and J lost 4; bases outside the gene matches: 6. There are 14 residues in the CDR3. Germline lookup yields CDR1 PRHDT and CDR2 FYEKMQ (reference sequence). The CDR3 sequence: CASSTGTSAYEQYF. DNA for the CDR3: TGTGCCAGCAGTACCGGGACTAGCGCTTACGAGCAGTACTTC. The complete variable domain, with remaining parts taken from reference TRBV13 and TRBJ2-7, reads AAGVIQSPRHLIKEKRETATLKCYPIPRHDTVYWYQQGPGQDPQFLISFYEKMQSDKGSIPDRFSAQQFSDYHSELNMSSLELGDSALYFCASSTGTSAYEQYFGPGTRLTVT.

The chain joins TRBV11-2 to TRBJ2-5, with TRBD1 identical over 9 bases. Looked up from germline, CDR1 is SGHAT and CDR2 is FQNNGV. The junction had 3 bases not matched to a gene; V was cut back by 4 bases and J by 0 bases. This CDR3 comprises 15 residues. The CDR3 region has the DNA TGTGCCAGCAGCTCAACAGGGGGCCACCAAGAGACCCAGTACTTC. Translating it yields CASSSTGGHQETQYF.

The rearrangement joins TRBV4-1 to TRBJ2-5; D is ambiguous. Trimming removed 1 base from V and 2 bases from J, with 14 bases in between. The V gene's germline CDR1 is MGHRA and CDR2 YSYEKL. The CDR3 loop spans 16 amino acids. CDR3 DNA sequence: TGCGCCAGCAGCCAAGGGCCGTTCGGCGGACAAGAGACCCAGTACTTC. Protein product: CASSQGPFGGQETQYF.

The CDR3 DNA reads as TGTGCCAGCAGCTTACCTCAACACCAACAGGGGATGAACACTGAAGCTTTCTTT. Its protein product is CASSLPQHQQGMNTEAFF. The chain has TRBV7-9 and TRBJ1-1, with 7 bases aligning to TRBD1. Germline V lookup: CDR1 SEHNR, CDR2 FQNEAQ (reference sequence). The ends lost 2 bases at V and 0 bases at J; junction bases unmatched: 12. The CDR3 length is 18 residues.

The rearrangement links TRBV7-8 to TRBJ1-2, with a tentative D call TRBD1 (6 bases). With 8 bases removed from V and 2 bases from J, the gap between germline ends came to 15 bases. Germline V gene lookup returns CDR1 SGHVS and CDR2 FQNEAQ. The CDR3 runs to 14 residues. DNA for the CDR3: TGTGCCAGCGCGGGGGCCGTAGGGAACTATGGCTACACCTTC. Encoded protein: CASAGAVGNYGYTF.

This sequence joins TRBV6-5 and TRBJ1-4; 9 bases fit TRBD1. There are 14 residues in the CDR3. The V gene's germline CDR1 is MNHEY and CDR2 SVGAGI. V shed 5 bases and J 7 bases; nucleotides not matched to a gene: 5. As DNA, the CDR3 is TGTGCCAGCAGTAGGACAGGGGAAGGTGAAAAACTGTTTTTT. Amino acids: CASSRTGEGEKLFF.